The T cell receptor beta chain described here comes from a study of T cell responses to AZD1222 COVID-19 vaccine. Overall study findings and caveats: In the spike-specific TCR repertoire, nearly half reportedly target unmutated variant regions. Donors in the cohort were predominantly white British and more often female, and clonal diversity was possibly underestimated. Seropositive AZD1222 recipients at baseline numbered only 6 or 7.

Clones were read by immunoSEQ multiplex PCR, and TCRdb kept only the in-frame ones, dropping some. The sample records 120,000 to 150,000 clones, approximately 78% being singletons. Germline V lookup: CDR1 LNHDA, CDR2 SQIVND (reference sequence). The CDR3 totals 14 residues. V lost 6 bases and J 2 bases, leaving 10 bases between the germline ends. Details on this clone: Its antigen is undetermined.

The gene calls are TRBV19 and TRBJ1-4; no definite D call. The sample consisted of peripheral blood, taken on day 0 of MenACWY control vaccination. The TCR was taken from an adult in good health. CDR3 sequence: CASRALLTNEKLFF. CDR3 DNA sequence: TGTGCCAGTAGGGCACTCCTCACTAATGAAAAACTGTTTTTT.